Each of the 21 T cell receptor beta chains below was sequenced from the same sample in a study of regulatory T cells in long-lasting Graves disease. Assembly of TCR beta libraries relied on iRepertoire HTBI primers together with Arm-PCR of CDR3 regions. In TCRdb, the multiplex PCR reads were re-called with MiXCR into one record per CDR3 protein. There are hundreds of thousands of distinct CDR3 sequences in the sample; 15% to 20% occur only once, and roughly 25% lies in the top ten. Time point here: newly diagnosed GD, antithyroid drugs for less than 3 months. Extracted RNA from PBMCs served as the source of the TCR library. This same sample was also taken into another study, of T cells in Graves' hyperthyroidism and ophthalmopathy.

The sequences come from peripheral blood mononuclear cells (PBMCs), collected at new diagnosis, from a patient treated with antithyroid drugs. These receptors were taken from a woman in her forties or fifties with Graves disease.

The V gene is TRBV19, the J gene TRBJ2-1; D unresolved. Germline V lookup: CDR1 LNHDA, CDR2 SQIVND (reference sequence). V lost 3 bases and J 6 bases, leaving 21 bases between the germline ends. The CDR3 is 17 residues long. The CDR3 spells CASSIAGRQALGNEQFF. CDR3 in DNA: TGTGCCAGTAGTATTGCAGGTCGCCAGGCCCTTGGCAATGAGCAGTTCTTC. Based on the CDR3 plus reference TRBV19 and TRBJ2-1, the full variable domain is DGGITQSPKYLFRKEGQNVTLSCEQNLNHDAMYWYRQDPGQGLRLIYYSQIVNDFQKGDIAEGYSVSREKKESFPLTVTSAQKNPTAFYLCASSIAGRQALGNEQFFGPGTRLTVL.

This clonotype was observed many times. CDR3 DNA sequence: TGCAGTGCTAGAGATAGGCAGGGACCGAACACTGAAGCTTTCTTT. Protein: CSARDRQGPNTEAFF. This chain links TRBV20-1 with TRBJ1-1; the D gene is possibly TRBD1 (5 bases). Per the germline V gene, CDR1 is DFQATT and CDR2 is SNEGSKA (reference sequence). Trimming stripped 0 bases from V and 1 base from J, with 12 bases between. The CDR3 sequence is 15 residues long.

This clonotype was detected many times. The chain couples TRBV12-3 or TRBV12-4 to TRBJ2-7; no definite D call. V gave up 3 bases and J gave up 5 bases, with 14 bases separating them. This CDR3 has 14 amino acids. The CDR3 spells CASSFREVSNEQYF. The CDR3 DNA reads as TGTGCCAGCAGTTTTAGGGAAGTTAGTAACGAGCAGTACTTC.

This clonotype was counted many times. V is TRBV11-2 and J is TRBJ1-1; D is undetermined. The CDR3 is made up of 11 amino acids. V lost 6 bases and J 4 bases, leaving 6 bases between the germline ends. From germline, CDR1 is SGHAT and CDR2 FQNNGV. CDR3 DNA: TGTGCCAGCAGTCCCTTCACTGAAGCTTTCTTT. Amino acids: CASSPFTEAFF. Looking up the rest from reference TRBV11-2 and TRBJ1-1 gives the full variable domain: EAGVAQSPRYKIIEKRQSVAFWCNPISGHATLYWYQQILGQGPKLLIQFQNNGVVDDSQLPKDRFSAERLKGVDSTLKIQPAKLEDSAVYLCASSPFTEAFFGQGTRLTVV.

The V gene is TRBV11-3, the J gene TRBJ2-6; the D is unclear. Germline V gene data show CDR1 as SGHNT and CDR2 as YENEEA. Trimming removed 5 bases at V and 0 bases at J, with 14 bases between. The CDR3 is 17 amino acids. CDR3 in amino acids: CASSHEWLYSGANVLTF. DNA for the CDR3: TGTGCCAGCAGCCACGAGTGGTTATACTCTGGGGCCAACGTCCTGACTTTC. Full variable domain (outside the CDR3, taken from reference TRBV11-3 and TRBJ2-6): EAGVVQSPRYKIIEKKQPVAFWCNPISGHNTLYWYLQNLGQGPELLIRYENEEAVDDSQLPKDRFSAERLKGVDSTLKIQPAELGDSAVYLCASSHEWLYSGANVLTFGAGSRLTVL.

Details on this clonotype: With a much larger clone just one base away, this may be a read error. This rearrangement joins TRBV7-3 to TRBJ2-2; the D is unclear. There are 14 residues in the CDR3. Germline CDR1 reads SGHTA; CDR2 reads FQGTGA. In DNA, the CDR3 is TGTGCCAGCAGCTTAAGCCGTAACACCGTGGAGCTGTTTTTT. It translates to CASSLSRNTVELFF.

The rearrangement links TRBV3-1 to TRBJ2-1; a possible D gene is TRBD2 (6 bases). The CDR3 extends over 15 amino acids. The V and J ends lost 4 bases and 5 bases respectively, with 15 bases between them. The germline V gene encodes CDR1 LGHDT and CDR2 YNNKEL (reference sequence). The CDR3: CASSRTPGADNEQFF. DNA of the CDR3: TGTGCCAGCAGCCGGACTCCGGGAGCAGACAATGAGCAGTTCTTC.

This clonotype was counted once. Without the conserved terminal phenylalanine or tryptophan, this CDR3 likely stems from a read error. The chain combines TRBV29-1 with TRBJ2-5; 9 bases are shared with TRBD1. The CDR3 length is 14 residues. With 4 bases clipped from V and 5 bases from J, the junction kept 8 bases outside the gene matches. Germline-derived CDR1 and CDR2 are SQVTM and ANQGSEA. The DNA of the CDR3 is TGCAGCGTTGTGGGACAGGGAGATTGGGAGACCCAGTACCTC. This translates into CSVVGQGDWETQYL.

Only a few counts were recorded for this clonotype. V is TRBV19 and J is TRBJ2-3; tentatively, D is TRBD2 (7 bases). Germline assignment: CDR1 LNHDA and CDR2 SQIVND (reference sequence). CDR3 length: 15 residues. Between the trimmed V and J ends, which lost 2 bases and 2 bases, there was a span of 11 bases. CDR3 coding DNA: TGTGCCAGTAGTATATTGGGGGGGCTCACAGATACGCAGTATTTT. It specifies CASSILGGLTDTQYF.

This clonotype was picked up a small number of times. The rearrangement uses TRBV6-4 and TRBJ1-6, with D possibly matching TRBD1 (5 bases). V lost 5 bases and J lost 0, with 17 bases in between. The CDR3 contains 18 residues. In germline, CDR1 is MRHNA, CDR2 SNTAGT. In DNA form, the CDR3 reads TGTGCCAGCAGTTACGGGGGACGGCAGAGCTCCTATAATTCACCCCTCCACTTT. This encodes CASSYGGRQSSYNSPLHF.

This clonotype was observed many times. CDR3 DNA: TGCAGTGCTAGTCAGGGCAGGGCAGGAAATAATGGCTACACCTTC. Translating gives CSASQGRAGNNGYTF. V usage is TRBV20-1 and J usage is TRBJ1-2; a weak D match, TRBD1 (5 bases). In germline, CDR1 is DFQATT, CDR2 SNEGSKA (reference sequence). Trimming shortened V by 3 bases and J by 6 bases, and 20 bases separated the two germline ends. This CDR3 spans 15 amino acids.

This clonotype turned up a few times. The chain joins TRBV28 to TRBJ1-5, with D unresolved. Germline loops: CDR1 MDHEN, CDR2 SYDVKM. Trimming removed 2 bases from V and 0 bases from J, with 17 bases in between. The CDR3 contains 18 residues. The CDR3 here is CASSLLTDLPFSNQPQHF. CDR3 bases: TGTGCCAGCAGTTTACTAACTGACCTGCCCTTTAGCAATCAGCCCCAGCATTTT.

This clonotype came up a few times. The genes are TRBV6-1 and TRBJ1-5; D gene ambiguous. The V gene lost 6 bases and the J gene lost 0 bases, with 9 bases spanning the gap. This CDR3 region has 14 residues. Germline V gene lookup returns CDR1 MNHNS and CDR2 SASEGT. CDR3 DNA sequence: TGTGCCAGCAGCCAGGAGTATAGCAATCAGCCCCAGCATTTT. This sequence encodes CASSQEYSNQPQHF.

This clonotype was counted at least ten times. V and J are TRBV12-3 or TRBV12-4 and TRBJ1-5; no clear D. The V and J ends lost 3 bases and 7 bases respectively, with 10 bases between them. This CDR3 contains 13 residues. The CDR3 region has the DNA TGTGCCAGCAGTTTTACGGGAGTCCAGCCCCAGCATTTT. It translates to CASSFTGVQPQHF.

The chain links TRBV2 to TRBJ2-3; TRBD2 agrees at 14 bases. The germline V gene encodes CDR1 SNHLY and CDR2 FYNNEI. CDR3 size: 17 residues. V lost 4 bases to trimming and J lost 2 bases; unmatched junction nucleotides: 5. The CDR3 is CASSGGLAGVPTDTQYF. As DNA, the CDR3 is TGTGCCAGCAGTGGGGGACTAGCGGGGGTTCCCACAGATACGCAGTATTTT.

The chain carries TRBV12-3 or TRBV12-4 and TRBJ1-1, with D possibly being TRBD1 (6 bases). The ends were cut back, 5 bases at V and 6 bases at J, with 13 bases in the middle. The CDR3 has 13 residues. CDR3 sequence (DNA): TGTGCCAGCAGTGCAACAGGGACGGCTGAAGCTTTCTTT. Residues: CASSATGTAEAFF.

This clonotype was seen only a few times. The CDR3 DNA reads TGTGCCAGCAATCCTGGGGGCTCCTACAATGAGCAGTTCTTC. Translation gives CASNPGGSYNEQFF. The chain links TRBV11-2 to TRBJ2-1; either TRBD1 or TRBD2 may supply D (5 bases each). Germline V gene lookup returns CDR1 SGHAT and CDR2 FQNNGV. CDR3 length: 14 amino acids. The V end lost 7 bases, the J end lost 0 bases, and 10 bases lay between the germline ends.

The CDR3 DNA reads as TGTGCCAGCAGATTGGGCAGGGGTCCCGTAAGCTCCTACAATGAGCAGTTCTTC. Translated: CASRLGRGPVSSYNEQFF. This chain uses TRBV6-2 or TRBV6-3 with TRBJ2-1; maybe TRBD1 (6 bases). Germline CDR1 MNHEY, CDR2 SVGEGT. The CDR3 length is 18 residues. V gave up 6 bases and J gave up 0 bases, with 21 bases separating them.

The table lists this clonotype with a few counts. V usage is TRBV6-2 or TRBV6-3 and J usage is TRBJ2-7; 14 nucleotides match TRBD2. The length of the CDR3 is 18 residues. Unmatched junction bases numbered 8, after V lost 0 bases and J lost 4 bases. CDR1 is MNHEY, CDR2 SVGEGT, per germline. The DNA of the CDR3 is TGTGCCAGCAGTTACTCCATTCCCAGACTAGCGGGGGGGTACGAGCAGTACTTC. Translation gives CASSYSIPRLAGGYEQYF.

About this clonotype itself: A much larger clonotype is one base distant, so this may be a read error. The V call is TRBV6-2 or TRBV6-3, the J call TRBJ1-2; D is uncertain. CDR3 length equals 12 residues. The germline CDR1 and CDR2 sequences are MNHEY and SVGEGT. Between the trimmed V and J ends, which lost 6 bases and 3 bases, there was a span of 8 bases. The CDR3, as DNA: TGTGCCAGCAGACAGAGTGACTATGGCTACACCTTC. Translation gives CASRQSDYGYTF.

In this sample, this clonotype turned up many times. This chain connects TRBV11-2 to TRBJ1-4; D is possibly TRBD1 (6 bases). The CDR3 spans 16 residues. With 3 bases removed from V and 5 bases from J, the gap between germline ends came to 16 bases. Germline V gene lookup returns CDR1 SGHAT and CDR2 FQNNGV. DNA of the CDR3: TGTGCCAGCAGCTTTACCTCCGGGACACCGAATGAAAAACTGTTTTTT. Translation gives CASSFTSGTPNEKLFF. Full variable domain (rest looked up from reference TRBV11-2 and TRBJ1-4): EAGVAQSPRYKIIEKRQSVAFWCNPISGHATLYWYQQILGQGPKLLIQFQNNGVVDDSQLPKDRFSAERLKGVDSTLKIQPAKLEDSAVYLCASSFTSGTPNEKLFFGSGTQLSVL.